This passage covers 25 T cell receptor beta chains from one sample sequenced in a study of shared clonotypes between healthy human individuals. CD45RO-negative, CCR7-positively selected cells formed the naive CD8 fraction, excluding terminally differentiated effector memory CD45RA+ cells. The table came from immunoSEQ multiplex PCR; TCRdb's copy has only in-frame clones and leaves some out. The sample has 500,000 to 700,000 clones, around 95% seen once. What was sequenced was naive CD8+ T cells sorted from blood. These TCRs come from a woman aged 25 to 39 in good health.

The chain is built from TRBV28 and TRBJ2-5, with TRBD1 identical over 10 bases. The tail of the sequence fits TRBJ2-7 better, so the J call may be wrong. Germline V CDR1 and CDR2: MDHEN, SYDVKM. This CDR3 is built from 14 residues. CDR3 loop: CASSWTGGTYEQYF. In DNA, the CDR3 is TGTGCCAGCAGTTGGACAGGGGGGACCTACGAGCAGTACTTC.

The V gene is TRBV25-1, the J gene TRBJ2-2, with 10 bases identical to TRBD1. Germline loops: CDR1 MGHDK, CDR2 SYGVNS. The CDR3 contains 14 residues. V dropped 6 bases and J dropped 6; count of bases not matched to a gene: 4. The CDR3 protein is CASRGQGQPGELFF. The CDR3 DNA sequence: TGTGCCAGCAGGGGACAGGGGCAACCCGGGGAGCTGTTTTTT.

J is TRBJ2-5 and V is TRBV18; D not certain. Between the trimmed V and J ends, which lost 3 bases and 2 bases, there was a span of 16 bases. Germline values: CDR1 KGHSH, CDR2 LQKENI. The CDR3 has 16 residues. The CDR3 loop is CASSPFASRLQETQYF. CDR3 in DNA: TGTGCCAGCTCACCTTTTGCAAGCAGACTTCAAGAGACCCAGTACTTC.

The rearrangement uses TRBV4-1 and TRBJ2-3; 8 nucleotides agree with TRBD2. Germline V gene sequence: CDR1 MGHRA, CDR2 YSYEKL. The CDR3 is 14 residues long. The J segment lost 10 bases and the V segment lost 0 bases, leaving 6 bases of the junction unmatched. CDR3 region: CASSQELSGGAQYF. The CDR3 nucleotides are TGCGCCAGCAGCCAAGAGTTGTCCGGGGGGGCGCAGTATTTT.

The chain is built from TRBV6-1 and TRBJ2-7; no clear D. Trimming stripped 6 bases from V and 4 bases from J, with 13 bases between. This CDR3 is built from 13 residues. Looked up from germline, CDR1 is MNHNS and CDR2 is SASEGT. Here the CDR3 reads CASRGKPHYEQYF. CDR3 sequence (DNA): TGTGCCAGCAGAGGTAAACCCCATTACGAGCAGTACTTC.

The chain joins TRBV27 to TRBJ1-2; no clear D. This CDR3 has 12 residues. The germline V gene has CDR1 MNHEY and CDR2 SMNVEV (reference sequence). V lost 4 bases to trimming and J lost 4 bases, with 7 bases between them. CDR3 loop: CASSSGFYGYTF. In DNA form, the CDR3 reads TGTGCCAGCAGTTCGGGTTTCTATGGCTACACCTTC.

The V gene is TRBV9, the J gene TRBJ2-7, with 8 nucleotides matching TRBD1. V lost 0 bases to trimming and J lost 3 bases; unmatched junction nucleotides: 8. Germline lookup yields CDR1 SGDLS and CDR2 YYNGEE. The CDR3 consists of 16 residues. The CDR3 loop reads CASSVALAGGLYEQYF. CDR3 DNA: TGTGCCAGCAGCGTAGCACTGGCAGGGGGCCTCTACGAGCAGTACTTC.

The chain combines TRBV14 with TRBJ2-5, with TRBD2 matching 8 bases. Per germline, CDR1 SGHDN and CDR2 FVKESK. The CDR3 is 20 amino acids. V was pared by 0 bases and J by 2 bases, with 17 bases of the junction left unmatched. The CDR3: CASSQDGVRRAGDVQETQYF. The CDR3 region has the DNA TGTGCCAGCAGCCAAGATGGGGTACGACGAGCGGGAGATGTTCAAGAGACCCAGTACTTC.

V gene TRBV7-6 combines with J gene TRBJ1-1, with unresolved D. The CDR3 has 15 residues. CDR1 and CDR2 (germline): SGHVS, FNYEAQ. Trimming cost V 1 base and J 4 bases, with 13 bases left between them. The CDR3 region has the DNA TGTGCCAGCAGCTTAGAGCATACCCTGGGCACTGAAGCTTTCTTT. This translates into CASSLEHTLGTEAFF.

The V and J genes are TRBV5-6 and TRBJ1-1, with D uncertain. Germline assignment: CDR1 SGHDT and CDR2 YYEEEE. The CDR3 runs to 12 residues. V was shortened by 4 bases and J by 5 bases, with 9 bases between the two germline ends. CDR3 in amino acids: CASSLGRTEAFF. Written as DNA, the CDR3 is TGTGCCAGCAGCCTAGGGAGGACTGAAGCTTTCTTT.

This clone came up once. The chain uses TRBV7-3 and TRBJ2-7; TRBD1 agrees at 9 bases. The V segment lost 5 bases and the J segment 4 bases; nucleotides outside the gene matches: 3. Germline CDR1 reads SGHTA; CDR2 reads FQGTGA. The CDR3 consists of 13 residues. The CDR3 sequence: CASSPTGGYEQYF. CDR3 nucleotides: TGTGCCAGCAGCCCGACAGGGGGATACGAGCAGTACTTC. The full variable domain, in which reference TRBV7-3 and TRBJ2-7 provide the parts outside the CDR3, is GAGVSQTPSNKVTEKGKYVELRCDPISGHTALYWYRQSLGQGPEFLIYFQGTGAADDSGLPNDRFFAVRPEGSVSTLKIQRTERGDSAVYLCASSPTGGYEQYFGPGTRLTVT.

V is TRBV4-1 and J is TRBJ2-1; 8 bases map to TRBD2. CDR1 MGHRA and CDR2 YSYEKL come from the germline V gene. The CDR3 covers 14 residues. V trimming: 2 bases; J trimming: 7 bases; junction bases outside the gene matches: 4. DNA of the CDR3: TGCGCCAGCAGCCAAATGGCTAGCGGGAATGAGCAGTTCTTC. This translates into CASSQMASGNEQFF.

This clone was seen a single time. The chain joins TRBV10-1 to TRBJ1-1; 8 nucleotides agree with TRBD1. V shed 6 bases and J 4 bases; nucleotides not matched to a gene: 7. Germline values: CDR1 WNHNN, CDR2 SYGVQD (reference sequence). The CDR3 totals 14 residues. This CDR3 is CASSPTGEATEAFF. CDR3 nucleotides: TGCGCCAGCAGCCCGACAGGGGAAGCCACTGAAGCTTTCTTT.

V and J are TRBV15 and TRBJ2-2; a possible D gene is TRBD2 (5 bases). V gave up 2 bases and J gave up 0 bases, with 22 bases separating them. The CDR3 is made up of 20 amino acids. CDR1 and CDR2 from the germline V gene are LNHNV and YYDKDF (reference sequence). This CDR3 reads CATSRPPLAAFSANTGELFF. Written as DNA, the CDR3 is TGTGCCACCAGCAGACCCCCGCTAGCAGCATTTAGTGCGAACACCGGGGAGCTGTTTTTT. Supplemented by reference TRBV15 and TRBJ2-2, the full variable domain reads DAMVIQNPRYQVTQFGKPVTLSCSQTLNHNVMYWYQQKSSQAPKLLFHYYDKDFNNEADTPDNFQSRRPNTSFCFLDIRSPGLGDTAMYLCATSRPPLAAFSANTGELFFGEGSRLTVL.

The chain recombines TRBV6-6 with TRBJ2-3; 9 bases agree with TRBD2. In germline, CDR1 is MNHNY, CDR2 SVGAGI (reference sequence). With 2 bases clipped from V and 4 bases from J, the junction kept 7 bases outside the gene matches. The CDR3 runs to 16 residues. CDR3 sequence: CASSYAAGGPSDTQYF. The CDR3 DNA reads as TGTGCCAGCAGTTACGCGGCGGGAGGGCCATCAGATACGCAGTATTTT.

On this clone itself: A read error may account for a junction end that differs from germline. The chain recombines TRBV28 with TRBJ2-7; TRBD2 matches at 9 bases. Germline assignment: CDR1 MDHEN and CDR2 SYDVKM. This CDR3 has 15 residues. This CDR3 reads CASSLRGGRAYEQYF. The CDR3 DNA sequence: TGTGCCAGCAGTTTACGCGGCGGGAGGGCCTATGAGCAGTACTTC.

This chain uses TRBV28 with TRBJ1-4; the D is unclear. CDR1 is MDHEN and CDR2 is SYDVKM in the germline V gene. V dropped 3 bases and J dropped 4 bases, with 15 bases sitting between them. The CDR3 has 16 amino acids. CDR3 protein: CASSLYSGEINEKLFF. In DNA form, the CDR3 reads TGTGCCAGCAGTTTGTACTCCGGAGAGATTAATGAAAAACTGTTTTTT.

The rearrangement uses TRBV15 and TRBJ1-2, with D perhaps matching TRBD1 (6 bases). The V gene's germline CDR1 is LNHNV and CDR2 YYDKDF (reference sequence). The CDR3 is 17 amino acids. The germline V and J ends were trimmed by 1 base and 1 base, with 16 bases remaining between them. CDR3 sequence: CATSRVWGGPVNYGYTF. CDR3 DNA: TGTGCCACCAGCAGAGTGTGGGGGGGGCCGGTTAACTATGGCTACACCTTC.

V and J are TRBV5-6 and TRBJ2-7; D is uncertain. This CDR3 has 15 amino acids. Germline V gene data show CDR1 as SGHDT and CDR2 as YYEEEE. V dropped 1 base and J dropped 3 bases, with 14 bases sitting between them. The CDR3: CASSLKGRRVYEQYF. DNA for the CDR3: TGTGCCAGCAGCTTGAAAGGGCGCCGGGTCTACGAGCAGTACTTC.

This clone appeared a single time. J is TRBJ2-7 and V is TRBV5-4; D is ambiguous. Trimming removed 0 bases from V and 3 bases from J, with 10 bases in between. Germline V gives CDR1 SGHNT, CDR2 YYREEE (reference sequence). CDR3 length: 14 amino acids. CDR3 region: CASSLGAGVYEQYF. The DNA for the CDR3 is TGTGCCAGCAGCTTGGGAGCTGGGGTCTACGAGCAGTACTTC.

The chain links TRBV14 to TRBJ2-7; 12 nucleotides line up with TRBD2. Germline CDR1 and CDR2: SGHDN and FVKESK. The CDR3 loop spans 15 amino acids. V lost 4 bases to trimming and J lost 6 bases; unmatched junction nucleotides: 7. In DNA form, the CDR3 reads TGTGCCAGCAGCCCCCCGGGACTAGCGGGTGTCGAGCAGTACTTC. It specifies CASSPPGLAGVEQYF.

The J gene is TRBJ2-7, the V gene TRBV5-1, with TRBD2 identical over 16 bases. V shed 4 bases, J shed 4 bases, and the junction held 11 bases outside the gene matches. CDR1 is SGHRS and CDR2 is YFSETQ in the germline V gene. The CDR3 has 18 amino acids. The CDR3 coding sequence is TGCGCCAGCAGCCTCTCCGGGACTAGCGGGAGGGGTTTTTACGAGCAGTACTTC. Residues: CASSLSGTSGRGFYEQYF.

This chain uses TRBV15 with TRBJ1-5, with D maybe TRBD1 (5 bases). This CDR3 comprises 15 residues. V lost 3 bases, J lost 1 base, and 10 bases lay in between. Germline CDR1 and CDR2: LNHNV and YYDKDF (reference sequence). Here the CDR3 reads CATSRSRDSNQPQHF. The CDR3 coding sequence is TGTGCCACCAGCAGGTCCCGGGACAGCAATCAGCCCCAGCATTTT. Drawing the rest from reference TRBV15 and TRBJ1-5, the complete variable domain is DAMVIQNPRYQVTQFGKPVTLSCSQTLNHNVMYWYQQKSSQAPKLLFHYYDKDFNNEADTPDNFQSRRPNTSFCFLDIRSPGLGDTAMYLCATSRSRDSNQPQHFGDGTRLSIL.

The CDR3 sequence is CASNLGRTGLGYTF. The CDR3 DNA reads as TGTGCCAGCAACCTAGGCAGGACAGGGTTAGGCTACACCTTC. The genes are TRBV7-9 and TRBJ1-2; TRBD1 matches at 8 bases. The CDR3 runs to 14 residues. Trimming at V came to 7 bases and at J to 8 bases, leaving 12 bases not matched to a gene. Germline assignment: CDR1 SEHNR and CDR2 FQNEAQ (reference sequence).

The chain uses TRBV9 and TRBJ1-2, with 10 positions matching TRBD1. The CDR3 runs 15 residues. The trim removed 2 bases at V and 4 bases at J, leaving 5 bases unmatched. The germline CDR1 and CDR2 sequences are SGDLS and YYNGEE. The CDR3, as DNA: TGTGCCAGCAGCGTCGGGACAGGGGAGTTCTATGGCTACACCTTC. Encoded protein: CASSVGTGEFYGYTF. Full variable domain (outside the CDR3, taken from reference TRBV9 and TRBJ1-2): DSGVTQTPKHLITATGQRVTLRCSPRSGDLSVYWYQQSLDQGLQFLIQYYNGEERAKGNILERFSAQQFPDLHSELNLSSLELGDSALYFCASSVGTGEFYGYTFGSGTRLTVV.